The 10 T cell receptor beta chains presented below share a single source sample, sequenced in a study of Ad26.COV2.S vaccination and SARS-CoV-2 variants. Profiled with immunoSEQ multiplex PCR; TCRdb holds only in-frame clones, not every one. The data show a few hundred thousand clones, with 90% seen just once and approximately 4.3% held by the top ten. Treatment denoted: around 19 received Ad26.COV2.S at low or high dose, single or two shots; about 5 received placebo; per-sample allocation not given. On day 63 after the first injection, vaccine and placebo recipients gave samples. The sequencing used peripheral blood, collected in a trial of Ad26.COV2.S vaccine versus placebo. The receptors here all came from a person aged 18-65 years who received the Ad26.COV2.S COVID-19 vaccine or a placebo.

The CDR3 DNA follows: TGTGCCAGCAGTGCCAGCAGAACTAGCACAGATACGCAGTATTTT. Protein product: CASSASRTSTDTQYF. V is TRBV6-4 and J is TRBJ2-3; unclear D gene. The CDR3 extends over 15 amino acids. Trimming stripped 4 bases from V and 0 bases from J, with 11 bases between. CDR1 is MRHNA and CDR2 is SNTAGT in the germline V gene.

The gene calls are TRBV7-8 and TRBJ2-1; D gene uncertain. Germline CDR1 is SGHVS and CDR2 is FQNEAQ. This CDR3 has 14 residues. Trimming removed 5 bases from V and 4 bases from J, with 12 bases in between. The CDR3: CASSLATRYNEQFF. CDR3 in DNA: TGTGCCAGCAGCCTCGCGACTCGGTACAATGAGCAGTTCTTC.

The V gene is TRBV20-1, the J gene TRBJ2-7; D is unclear. Germline loops: CDR1 DFQATT, CDR2 SNEGSKA (reference sequence). The V and J ends lost 5 bases and 4 bases respectively, with 9 bases between them. This CDR3 is built from 11 residues. The CDR3, as DNA: TGCAGTGCTCCCCACGAGTACGAGCAGTACTTC. This translates into CSAPHEYEQYF.

The chain combines TRBV2 with TRBJ2-1, with TRBD2 matching 9 bases. The junction had 4 bases not matched to a gene; V was cut back by 3 bases and J by 4 bases. The CDR3 length is 15 residues. Germline V lookup: CDR1 SNHLY, CDR2 FYNNEI. The CDR3 protein is CASSDETSGYNEQFF. CDR3 sequence (DNA): TGTGCCAGCAGTGATGAGACTAGCGGATACAATGAGCAGTTCTTC.

The chain carries TRBV6-2 or TRBV6-3 and TRBJ2-5; D is possibly TRBD1 (5 bases). Trimming removed 1 base at V and 4 bases at J, with 10 bases between. The CDR3 has 14 residues. In germline, CDR1 is MNHEY, CDR2 SVGEGT. The CDR3 is CASSYWTLGETQYF. In DNA, the CDR3 is TGTGCCAGCAGTTACTGGACATTGGGAGAGACCCAGTACTTC.

The chain couples TRBV5-1 to TRBJ2-2; 9 bases are a match to TRBD1. This CDR3 is built from 15 residues. Germline V gene lookup returns CDR1 SGHRS and CDR2 YFSETQ. The trim removed 5 bases at V and 4 bases at J, leaving 6 bases unmatched. CDR3 protein: CASRAQGASTGELFF. In DNA, the CDR3 is TGCGCCAGCAGGGCACAGGGGGCAAGCACCGGGGAGCTGTTTTTT.

The V call is TRBV14, the J call TRBJ2-7; 7 bases agree with TRBD2. This CDR3 is built from 16 residues. Germline CDR1 and CDR2: SGHDN and FVKESK. The ends lost 5 bases at V and 3 bases at J; junction bases unmatched: 13. CDR3 DNA sequence: TGTGCCAGCAGCTTAAGTCCTAGCGGACGGTTCTACGAGCAGTACTTC. It specifies CASSLSPSGRFYEQYF.

This clone was seen a handful of times. This chain uses TRBV6-5 with TRBJ1-2, with TRBD1 as a possible D gene (5 bases). V was pared by 6 bases and J by 4 bases, with 15 bases between. The CDR3 length is 14 residues. CDR1 and CDR2 (germline): MNHEY, SVGAGI. The CDR3 DNA sequence: TGTGCCAGCAGCCTAGGCGGGGACTCCTATGGCTACACCTTC. This encodes CASSLGGDSYGYTF.

The V call is TRBV5-1, the J call TRBJ1-6; D is ambiguous. The germline V gene encodes CDR1 SGHRS and CDR2 YFSETQ. V lost 1 base and J lost 10, with 12 bases in between. This CDR3 is built from 14 residues. CDR3 sequence reads: CASSLLGSDSPLHF. CDR3 nucleotides: TGCGCCAGCAGCTTGTTAGGGTCGGACTCACCCCTCCACTTT.

As for this clone: Other nucleotide sequences from this sample produce the same CDR3. CDR3 sequence: CASSLTGSSYEQYF. CDR3 DNA: TGTGCCAGCAGCTTGACAGGGTCCTCCTACGAGCAGTACTTC. This chain links TRBV5-6 with TRBJ2-7, with TRBD1 as a possible D gene (6 bases). V was shortened by 1 base and J by 0 bases, with 8 bases between the two germline ends. Germline values: CDR1 SGHDT, CDR2 YYEEEE. This CDR3 has 14 residues.